This TCR beta chain was identified in a study of blood T cell repertoires in COVID-19. About the research overall: Acute-phase and convalescent COVID-19 samples originated in the United States, Italy and Spain. Nucleic acid was either cDNA or gDNA, and it came from T cells, B-cell-depleted T cells, or PBMCs.

In the authors' workflow: Counts of nucleated cells, estimated from reference gene primer amplification, were obtained. TCRdb's copy holds only in-frame clones and misses some; the assay was immunoSEQ multiplex PCR. V, J and clone size are those of that table, while D and trimming were read from the DNA. The sample has tens of thousands of clones, roughly 90% seen once. The V segment lost 4 bases and the J segment 0 bases; nucleotides outside the gene matches: 3. Germline V gene lookup returns CDR1 SGHDT and CDR2 YYEEEE. This CDR3 spans 15 amino acids. V and J are TRBV5-6 and TRBJ2-2; 7 bases align to TRBD1. The sample was peripheral blood. This receptor was identified in a human donor with acute or convalescent COVID-19. The donor label of this sample is uncertain. CDR3 sequence reads: CASSTGTANTGELFF. The CDR3 bases are TGTGCCAGCAGCACCGGGACAGCGAACACCGGGGAGCTGTTTTTT.